The clone carrying this T cell receptor (beta chain) was seen only once. In germline, CDR1 is SQVTM, CDR2 ANQGSEA. The V gene end was trimmed by 6 bases and the J gene end by 2 bases; junction bases not matched to a gene: 7. This CDR3 has 17 residues. Per the original methods: Reference gene primer amplification gave nucleated cell count estimates. Clones were sequenced by immunoSEQ multiplex PCR, and TCRdb holds only the in-frame ones, with some missing. V and J calls and clone size come straight from that table; D and trimming were deduced from the DNA. The sample has around 140,000 clones, approximately 89% seen once. The data belong to a study of blood T cell repertoires in COVID-19. At the level of the study: Samples taken during acute and convalescent COVID-19 were collected in the United States, Italy and Spain. The cDNA or gDNA used as material had been derived from T cells, B-cell-depleted T cells, or PBMCs.

This chain uses TRBV29-1 with TRBJ2-2; 15 bases align to TRBD2. The TCR comes from a man in his 60s with active or convalescent COVID-19. Sequencing was carried out using peripheral blood. The DNA for the CDR3 is TGCAGCGTCTCAGGGACTAGCGGGAGGCGAAACACCGGGGAGCTGTTTTTT. Translating it yields CSVSGTSGRRNTGELFF.